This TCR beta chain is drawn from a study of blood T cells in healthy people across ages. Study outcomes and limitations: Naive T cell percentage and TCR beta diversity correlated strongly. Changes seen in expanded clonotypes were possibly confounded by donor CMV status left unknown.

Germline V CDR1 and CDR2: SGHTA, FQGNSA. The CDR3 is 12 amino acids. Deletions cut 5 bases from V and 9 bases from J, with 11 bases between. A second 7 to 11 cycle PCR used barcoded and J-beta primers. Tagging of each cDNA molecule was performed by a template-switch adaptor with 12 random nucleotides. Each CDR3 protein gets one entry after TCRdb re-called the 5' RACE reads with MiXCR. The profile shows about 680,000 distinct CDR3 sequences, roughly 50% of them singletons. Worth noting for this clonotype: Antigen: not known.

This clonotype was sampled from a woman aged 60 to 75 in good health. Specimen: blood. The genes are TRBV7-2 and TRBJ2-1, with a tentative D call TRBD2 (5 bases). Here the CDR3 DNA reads TGTGCCAGCAGCCCGCCTAGCACTGAGCAGTTCTTC. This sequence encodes CASSPPSTEQFF.